This entry concerns a single T cell receptor (beta chain). Its antigen is unidentified. The data derive from a study of Tregs in tolerant kidney transplant recipients. General study results and limits: No direct test of biological reproducibility was done here. Activated donor B cell expansion appeared to reveal the most relevant donor-specific TCRbeta repertoire.

Assay used: immunoSEQ multiplex PCR; TCRdb lists only in-frame clones, some missing. The sample has under 300,000 clones; 65% to 85% are singletons. The CDR3 has 17 amino acids. Germline loops: CDR1 KGHSH, CDR2 LQKENI. V shed 3 bases and J 0 bases; nucleotides not matched to a gene: 8. Thawed PBMCs were FACS-sorted into unstimulated CD4+CD25+CD127- regulatory T cells, CD4+CD25- non-regulatory cells, CD4 and CD8 cells. This TCR was recovered from a human donor in good health. Source material: CD4+ T cells from blood. The rearrangement joins TRBV18 to TRBJ2-7, with 10 bases matching TRBD2. CDR3 amino acids: CASSPPSGRGSSYEQYF. In nucleotides, the CDR3 is TGTGCCAGCTCACCGCCTAGCGGGAGAGGGAGCTCCTACGAGCAGTACTTC.